The 3 T cell receptor beta chains given below trace back to one sample, sequenced in a study of tumor and adjacent non-tumor tissue in lung cancer. The library came from three nested PCR rounds adapted from ARM-PCR protocols. Each CDR3 protein gets one entry after TCRdb re-called the multiplex PCR reads with MiXCR. The data hold approximately 140,000 distinct CDR3 sequences, with approximately 66% observed a single time. No cell sorting was done before RNA was extracted from the tissue. Sequenced sample: lung tumor tissue. Receptors originate from a man between 60 and 75 years old with small cell lung cancer.

As to this clonotype: This could be a read error, since a much larger clone is one nucleotide away. The chain combines TRBV11-3 with TRBJ1-4; D unclear. CDR3 length: 16 residues. Germline CDR1 is SGHNT and CDR2 is YENEEA. The CDR3 is CTSSFAGPSPTEKLFF. In nucleotides, the CDR3 is TGTACCAGCAGCTTCGCTGGACCCTCACCGACTGAAAAACTGTTTTTT.

There are many counts of this clonotype. This sequence joins TRBV4-2 and TRBJ1-1; D ambiguous. V lost 5 bases, J lost 3 bases, and 7 bases lay in between. The CDR3 runs 12 residues. Germline lookup yields CDR1 LGHNA and CDR2 YNFKEQ. The CDR3 nucleotides read TGTGCCAGCAGCAATCGAGACACTGAAGCTTTCTTT. This encodes CASSNRDTEAFF.

This clonotype was found once. Lacking the conserved final phenylalanine or tryptophan, this CDR3 likely reflects a read error. The genes are TRBV20-1 and TRBJ2-1; D possibly uses TRBD1 or TRBD2 (6 bases each). The CDR3 contains 12 residues. Trimming took off 6 bases at V and 12 bases at J, with 18 bases between the two ends. The V gene's germline CDR1 is DFQATT and CDR2 SNEGSKA (reference sequence). The CDR3: CSARGLESWQFL. The CDR3 bases are TGCAGTGCCAGGGGACTGGAGTCATGGCAGTTCTTA.